The 21 T cell receptor beta chains given below trace back to one sample, sequenced in a study of blood T cell repertoires in COVID-19. Assay: immunoSEQ multiplex PCR; the TCRdb copy retains only in-frame clones and omits some. The data contain 30,000 to 40,000 clones, around 87% of them singletons. Sequencing used peripheral blood. The receptors derive from a man in his sixties with active or convalescent COVID-19.

V and J are TRBV27 and TRBJ2-3; D is unclear. The V end was cut by 6 bases, the J end by 2 bases, with 15 bases between. CDR1 MNHEY and CDR2 SMNVEV come from the germline V gene (reference sequence). The CDR3 has 15 amino acids. For the CDR3, the DNA is TGTGCCAGCAGCAAAAGTAGTTTCTTCACAGATACGCAGTATTTT. As protein: CASSKSSFFTDTQYF.

V and J are TRBV5-5 and TRBJ2-4; D is perhaps TRBD2 (7 bases). This CDR3 has 16 residues. The germline V and J ends were trimmed by 2 bases and 9 bases, with 21 bases remaining between them. Looked up from germline, CDR1 is SGHKS and CDR2 is YYEKEE (reference sequence). The CDR3, as DNA: TGTGCCAGCAGCTTTGGCGTTGGCGGGGGCGCGAGCATTCAGTACTTC. The encoded protein is CASSFGVGGGASIQYF. Complete variable domain (other parts from reference TRBV5-5 and TRBJ2-4): DAGVTQSPTHLIKTRGQQVTLRCSPISGHKSVSWYQQVLGQGPQFIFQYYEKEERGRGNFPDRFSARQFPNYSSELNVNALLLGDSALYLCASSFGVGGGASIQYFGAGTRLSVL.

The gene calls are TRBV19 and TRBJ1-1; D unclear. Germline-derived CDR1 and CDR2 are LNHDA and SQIVND (reference sequence). This CDR3 is built from 13 residues. Trimming left V 5 bases short and J 6 bases short, with 13 bases between. DNA of the CDR3: TGTGCCAGTAGTCGGGTCTCACCCCCTGAAGCTTTCTTT. Protein sequence: CASSRVSPPEAFF.

The chain has TRBV6-5 and TRBJ2-3; 8 bases align to TRBD2. Germline lookup yields CDR1 MNHEY and CDR2 SVGAGI. The CDR3 is 16 residues long. Trimming removed 0 bases from V and 3 bases from J; junction bases left unmatched: 5. The CDR3 DNA reads as TGTGCCAGCAGTTACTCCCGGGAGGGGGGGACAGATACGCAGTATTTT. Amino acids: CASSYSREGGTDTQYF.

Only a few counts were recorded for this clone. The chain carries TRBV3-1 (or the pseudogene TRBV3-2) and TRBJ2-2; D unresolved. This CDR3 has 14 amino acids. V lost 1 base and J lost 4, with 7 bases in between. Germline V gene data show CDR1 as LGHDT and CDR2 as YNNKEL (reference sequence). The CDR3 coding sequence is TGTGCCAGCAGCCAAGGCGGCGGCACCGGGGAGCTGTTTTTT. It encodes CASSQGGGTGELFF.

The chain recombines TRBV5-1 with TRBJ2-5; 8 bases are a match to TRBD2. There are 15 residues in the CDR3. V lost 4 bases and J lost 4; bases outside the gene matches: 9. In germline, CDR1 is SGHRS, CDR2 YFSETQ. CDR3 DNA: TGCGCCAGCAGCCCATCTTGGAGCGGGAGAGAGACCCAGTACTTC. It translates to CASSPSWSGRETQYF.

The rearrangement links TRBV25-1 to TRBJ2-2, with 8 bases lining up with TRBD2. There are 14 residues in the CDR3. Germline V gene lookup returns CDR1 MGHDK and CDR2 SYGVNS. V shed 3 bases, J shed 6 bases, and the junction held 3 bases outside the gene matches. The CDR3 sequence is CASSDPRGAGELFF. For the CDR3, the DNA is TGTGCCAGCAGTGACCCGCGGGGGGCCGGGGAGCTGTTTTTT.

J is TRBJ2-7 and V is TRBV7-2, with 9 nucleotides matching TRBD2. The V gene's germline CDR1 is SGHTA and CDR2 FQGNSA. The length of the CDR3 is 15 residues. Losses at the gene ends were 0 bases for V and 2 bases for J; bases not matched to a gene: 2. This chain's CDR3 is CASSLAGTSPYEQYF. CDR3 coding DNA: TGTGCCAGCAGCTTAGCCGGGACTAGCCCCTACGAGCAGTACTTC.

The V gene is TRBV21-1, the J gene TRBJ1-6. TRBV21-1 is flagged as a pseudogene. This CDR3 spans 17 amino acids. CDR3 amino acids: CAREEQNLSSYNSPLHF. Written as DNA, the CDR3 is TGTGCCAGAGAGGAGCAGAACCTCAGCTCCTATAATTCACCCCTCCACTTT.

The V gene is TRBV28, the J gene TRBJ2-7; tentatively, D is TRBD2 (6 bases). CDR1 is MDHEN and CDR2 is SYDVKM in the germline V gene. Deletions cut 4 bases from V and 0 bases from J, with 13 bases between. CDR3 length: 15 residues. CDR3 coding DNA: TGTGCCAGCAGTTCGCTAGCGCCCATCTCCTACGAGCAGTACTTC. It is translated as CASSSLAPISYEQYF.

The chain's CDR3 is CASSVGWESYEQYF. DNA for the CDR3: TGTGCCAGCAGTGTAGGTTGGGAGTCCTACGAGCAGTACTTC. The chain is built from TRBV2 and TRBJ2-7; D might be TRBD2 (5 bases). The CDR3 totals 14 residues. Germline V lookup: CDR1 SNHLY, CDR2 FYNNEI. V was clipped by 4 bases and J by 1 base, with 11 bases between them. The full variable domain, rest sourced from reference TRBV2 and TRBJ2-7, is EPEVTQTPSHQVTQMGQEVILRCVPISNHLYFYWYRQILGQKVEFLVSFYNNEISEKSEIFDDQFSVERPDGSNFTLKIRSTKLEDSAMYFCASSVGWESYEQYFGPGTRLTVT.

The J gene is TRBJ2-2, the V gene TRBV6-1; 7 bases match TRBD2. Germline values: CDR1 MNHNS, CDR2 SASEGT. V shed 2 bases and J 7 bases; nucleotides not matched to a gene: 13. The CDR3 sequence is 17 residues long. The CDR3 is CASSEMVGGSKGGELFF. The CDR3 bases are TGTGCCAGCAGTGAAATGGTTGGCGGGAGTAAAGGCGGGGAGCTGTTTTTT.

In this sample, this clone turned up once. The V call is TRBV6-5, the J call TRBJ1-5; 7 bases map to TRBD1. The trim removed 8 bases at V and 1 base at J, leaving 2 bases unmatched. CDR3 length: 13 residues. The germline V gene has CDR1 MNHEY and CDR2 SVGAGI. The CDR3 region has the DNA TGTGCCAGCGGGACAGCCAGCAATCAGCCCCAGCATTTT. Translated: CASGTASNQPQHF.

The chain is built from TRBV30 and TRBJ2-7; TRBD1 aligns across 8 bases. This CDR3 comprises 16 residues. J gave up 2 bases and V 2 bases, and 11 bases lay outside the gene matches. Germline lookup yields CDR1 GTSNPN and CDR2 SVGIG (reference sequence). The CDR3 sequence: CAWSMYDRGRPYEQYF. CDR3 in DNA: TGTGCCTGGAGTATGTACGACAGGGGACGGCCCTACGAGCAGTACTTC.

This chain joins TRBV28 and TRBJ1-2; maybe TRBD1 (6 bases). Germline V CDR1 and CDR2: MDHEN, SYDVKM. V was clipped by 8 bases and J by 5 bases, with 21 bases between them. The CDR3 length is 15 residues. CDR3 sequence: CASSATGRRPYGYTF. The CDR3 coding sequence is TGTGCCAGCTCGGCGACAGGTCGCCGACCGTATGGCTACACCTTC.

The CDR3 sequence: CASSLAAGQETQYF. CDR3 DNA sequence: TGCGCCAGCAGCTTGGCGGCAGGACAAGAGACCCAGTACTTC. The V call is TRBV5-1, the J call TRBJ2-5; no reliable D call. Trimming left V 0 bases short and J 2 bases short, with 8 bases between. From germline, CDR1 is SGHRS and CDR2 YFSETQ. There are 14 residues in the CDR3.

The chain couples TRBV2 to TRBJ2-2; D is ambiguous. Germline values: CDR1 SNHLY, CDR2 FYNNEI. V lost 7 bases and J 7 bases, leaving 10 bases between the germline ends. CDR3 size: 12 residues. CDR3 in amino acids: CASKWAFGELFF. In DNA, the CDR3 is TGTGCCAGCAAGTGGGCGTTCGGGGAGCTGTTTTTT. Using reference TRBV2 and TRBJ2-2 for the parts outside the CDR3, the full variable domain is EPEVTQTPSHQVTQMGQEVILRCVPISNHLYFYWYRQILGQKVEFLVSFYNNEISEKSEIFDDQFSVERPDGSNFTLKIRSTKLEDSAMYFCASKWAFGELFFGEGSRLTVL.

This chain joins TRBV6-6 and TRBJ1-4, with 8 bases matching TRBD1. Trimming at V came to 4 bases and at J to 8 bases, leaving 12 bases not matched to a gene. There are 16 residues in the CDR3. Germline CDR1 and CDR2: MNHNY and SVGAGI (reference sequence). This CDR3 is CASSSGTGGGREKLFF. The CDR3 nucleotides read TGTGCCAGCAGTTCCGGGACAGGAGGCGGTAGGGAAAAACTGTTTTTT.

The J gene is TRBJ1-1, the V gene TRBV29-1; D is perhaps TRBD1 (5 bases). CDR3 length equals 12 residues. The V gene lost 3 bases and the J gene lost 6 bases, with 11 bases spanning the gap. Germline CDR1 reads SQVTM; CDR2 reads ANQGSEA. CDR3 DNA: TGCAGCGTTGACGGGCGGGGACCTGAAGCTTTCTTT. This sequence encodes CSVDGRGPEAFF.

The CDR3 region is CASNLGDTDTQYF. CDR3 DNA: TGCGCCAGCAACTTAGGGGACACAGATACGCAGTATTTT. J is TRBJ2-3 and V is TRBV10-2, with D perhaps matching TRBD1 (5 bases). Germline-derived CDR1 and CDR2 are WSHSY and SAAADI. V lost 7 bases and J lost 2, with 10 bases in between. This CDR3 region has 13 residues.

The chain has TRBV3-1 (or the pseudogene TRBV3-2) and TRBJ2-2; 9 bases align to TRBD1. CDR3 size: 17 residues. The ends lost 0 bases at V and 6 bases at J; junction bases unmatched: 8. Germline V gene lookup returns CDR1 LGHDT and CDR2 YNNKEL (reference sequence). CDR3 protein: CASSQDETGGNAGELFF. The CDR3 nucleotides read TGTGCCAGCAGCCAAGACGAGACAGGGGGGAATGCCGGGGAGCTGTTTTTT.